One and the same sample provided the 14 T cell receptor beta chains below, sequenced in a study of cytomegalovirus exposure and HLA in healthy donors. The PCR used 60 Vbeta and 13 Jbeta primers. Sequencing was performed with immunoSEQ multiplex PCR; in TCRdb, only in-frame clones are kept and a portion is missing. The table includes over 30,000 clones, roughly 80% detected once. Specimen: PBMCs. Every receptor here comes from a male donor in good health and CMV-seronegative.

This chain links TRBV7-9 with TRBJ2-3; maybe TRBD2 (5 bases). The CDR3 is 15 amino acids. Trimming removed 2 bases at V and 1 base at J, with 10 bases between. CDR1 and CDR2 from the germline V gene are SEHNR and FQNEAQ (reference sequence). In nucleotides, the CDR3 is TGTGCCAGCAGCTTACAGCGGTTTGGCACAGATACGCAGTATTTT. Its translation: CASSLQRFGTDTQYF.

The V call is TRBV5-4, the J call TRBJ1-2, with 7 bases lining up with TRBD1. The CDR3 extends over 16 amino acids. J lost 8 bases, V lost 6 bases, and 19 bases had no gene match. Germline V CDR1 and CDR2: SGHNT, YYREEE (reference sequence). This CDR3 is CASTFRTGPPRRGYTF. Written as DNA, the CDR3 is TGTGCCAGCACCTTTCGGACAGGCCCTCCGCGGCGGGGCTACACCTTC.

This rearrangement joins TRBV30 to TRBJ1-3, with D possibly matching TRBD1 (6 bases). Germline V CDR1 and CDR2: GTSNPN, SVGIG (reference sequence). The V gene lost 8 bases and the J gene lost 0 bases, with 14 bases spanning the gap. CDR3 length equals 14 residues. The DNA of the CDR3 is TGTGCCCGTCGGGGGGCAGACTCTGGAAACACCATATATTTT. This sequence encodes CARRGADSGNTIYF.

The chain couples TRBV27 to TRBJ1-2; D not resolved. With 4 bases removed from V and 1 base from J, the gap between germline ends came to 7 bases. Germline V CDR1 and CDR2: MNHEY, SMNVEV (reference sequence). This CDR3 is 13 amino acids long. The CDR3 DNA follows: TGTGCCAGCAGTTCGGAGGTTAACTATGGCTACACCTTC. This codes for CASSSEVNYGYTF.

This chain uses TRBV28 with TRBJ2-2, with 9 bases fitting TRBD1. The CDR3 sequence is 13 residues long. The trim removed 6 bases at V and 5 bases at J, leaving 1 base unmatched. Germline CDR1 MDHEN, CDR2 SYDVKM. Here the CDR3 DNA reads TGTGCCAGCAGGACAGGGGGTACCGGGGAGCTGTTTTTT. As protein: CASRTGGTGELFF.

The chain is built from TRBV30 and TRBJ1-3; tentatively, D is TRBD1 (6 bases). The CDR3 totals 15 residues. The germline V gene encodes CDR1 GTSNPN and CDR2 SVGIG (reference sequence). Between the trimmed V and J ends, which lost 3 bases and 2 bases, there was a span of 14 bases. CDR3 sequence (DNA): TGTGCCTGGAGGGAGCAGGGGCGACCTGGAAACACCATATATTTT. Translated: CAWREQGRPGNTIYF.

This clone was observed a handful of times. At one boundary the junction diverges from the germline segment, which might be a read error. The chain has TRBV9 and TRBJ2-1; weak D call: TRBD2 (6 bases). This CDR3 spans 16 amino acids. Germline CDR1 is SGDLS and CDR2 is YYNGEE. The CDR3 here is CASSPAGRSHYDEQFF. CDR3 DNA: TGTGCCAGCAGCCCGGCGGGGCGCTCCCACTACGATGAGCAGTTCTTC.

V usage is TRBV4-3 and J usage is TRBJ1-4; maybe TRBD1 (5 bases). V was shortened by 0 bases and J by 8 bases, with 19 bases between the two germline ends. This CDR3 contains 17 residues. Looked up from germline, CDR1 is LGHNA and CDR2 is YSLEER. The DNA for the CDR3 is TGCGCCAGCAGCCAAGACGAAGGGACCGGGAGTGAAGAAAAACTGTTTTTT. Translated, it gives CASSQDEGTGSEEKLFF.

V usage is TRBV7-9 and J usage is TRBJ1-2; D not certain. CDR3 length: 14 residues. Per the germline V gene, CDR1 is SEHNR and CDR2 is FQNEAQ (reference sequence). Trimming took 4 bases from V and 5 from J, leaving 14 bases between them. The chain's CDR3 is CASSSNLQVYGYTF. CDR3 nucleotides: TGTGCCAGCAGCTCCAACCTCCAGGTTTATGGCTACACCTTC.

This chain uses TRBV19 with TRBJ1-4; unclear D gene. The V gene lost 4 bases and the J gene lost 0 bases, with 6 bases spanning the gap. The CDR3 sequence is 14 residues long. The germline CDR1 and CDR2 sequences are LNHDA and SQIVND (reference sequence). The chain's CDR3 is CASSRRATNEKLFF. The CDR3 DNA reads TGTGCCAGTAGTAGGAGAGCAACTAATGAAAAACTGTTTTTT.

This clone was counted once. V gene TRBV15 combines with J gene TRBJ1-5, with D unclear. CDR1 is LNHNV and CDR2 is YYDKDF in the germline V gene (reference sequence). CDR3 length: 14 residues. V lost 1 base and J lost 6, with 10 bases in between. The CDR3 reads CATSRVVGIQPQHF. For the CDR3, the DNA is TGTGCCACCAGCAGAGTGGTCGGGATTCAGCCCCAGCATTTT.

The gene calls are TRBV28 and TRBJ1-3; weak D call: TRBD1 (5 bases). V was cut by 7 bases and J by 3 bases, with 19 bases left in between. Germline CDR1 is MDHEN and CDR2 is SYDVKM. The CDR3 sequence is 16 residues long. The CDR3 DNA reads TGTGCCAGCATTCCTGGGGGGGGATTTGGTGGAAACACCATATATTTT. Its protein product is CASIPGGGFGGNTIYF.

This clone was seen a single time. The chain employs TRBV10-3 and TRBJ2-1; 7 bases agree with TRBD2. Looked up from germline, CDR1 is ENHRY and CDR2 is SYGVKD. Losses at the gene ends were 6 bases for V and 9 bases for J; bases not matched to a gene: 8. This CDR3 has 13 residues. This chain's CDR3 is CAISTTGGGEQFF. CDR3 DNA: TGTGCCATCAGCACGACCGGCGGGGGTGAGCAGTTCTTC.

The V and J genes are TRBV6-5 and TRBJ2-2; D gene uncertain. The ends were cut back, 7 bases at V and 5 bases at J, with 11 bases in the middle. This CDR3 has 13 residues. The germline gives CDR1 MNHEY, CDR2 SVGAGI. The CDR3 sequence: CASTYAGTGELFF. The DNA of the CDR3 is TGTGCCAGCACCTACGCCGGGACCGGGGAGCTGTTTTTT.